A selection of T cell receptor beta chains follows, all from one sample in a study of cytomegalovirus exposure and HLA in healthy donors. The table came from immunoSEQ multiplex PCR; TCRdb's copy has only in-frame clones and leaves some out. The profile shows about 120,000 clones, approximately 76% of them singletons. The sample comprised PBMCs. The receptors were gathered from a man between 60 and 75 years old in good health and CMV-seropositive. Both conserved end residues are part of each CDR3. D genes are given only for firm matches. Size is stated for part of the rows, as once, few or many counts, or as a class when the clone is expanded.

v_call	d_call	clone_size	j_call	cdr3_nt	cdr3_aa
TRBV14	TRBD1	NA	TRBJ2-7	TGTGCCAGCAGCCCGGGACAGGGGGTCGAGCAGTACTTC	CASSPGQGVEQYF
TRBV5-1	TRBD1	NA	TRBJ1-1	TGCGCCAGCGGAAAACAGGGGGCTGGGGTCACTGAAGCTTTCTTT	CASGKQGAGVTEAFF
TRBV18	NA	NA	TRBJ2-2	TGTGCCAGCTCACCAGGGCAGAACACCGGGGAGCTGTTTTTT	CASSPGQNTGELFF
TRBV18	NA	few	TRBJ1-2	TGTGCCAGCTCACCACCGACCGGGAGACATGGCTACACCTTC	CASSPPTGRHGYTF
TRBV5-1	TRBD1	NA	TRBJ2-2	TGCGCCAGCAGCTCAGGGACAGCGAACACCGGGGAGCTGTTTTTT	CASSSGTANTGELFF
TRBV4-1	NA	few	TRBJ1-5	TGCGCCAGCAGCCAAGGTAGCGTGAACTATCAGCCCCAGCATTTT	CASSQGSVNYQPQHF
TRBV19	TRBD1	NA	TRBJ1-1	TGTGCCAGTAGTAGGCGGACAGGGGGCGCGTACACTGAAGCTTTCTTT	CASSRRTGGAYTEAFF
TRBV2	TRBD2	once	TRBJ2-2	TGTGCCAGCAGTTTACTAGCGGGAGGGGGCACCGGGGAGCTGTTTTTT	CASSLLAGGGTGELFF
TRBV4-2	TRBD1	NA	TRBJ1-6	TGTGCCAGCAGCCAAGATCGCCAGGGGGTTTCACCCCTCCACTTT	CASSQDRQGVSPLHF
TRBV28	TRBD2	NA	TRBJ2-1	TGTGCCAGCAGACCATCGGGGGGACGCTACAATGAGCAGTTCTTC	CASRPSGGRYNEQFF
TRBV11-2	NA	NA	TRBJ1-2	TGTGCCAGCAGCTCGTACGGGGTTAGCTCCCTCTATGGCTACACCTTC	CASSSYGVSSLYGYTF
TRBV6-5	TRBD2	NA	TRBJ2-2	TGTGCCAGCAGTCTTAGCGGGGACCTCACCGGGGAGCTGTTTTTT	CASSLSGDLTGELFF
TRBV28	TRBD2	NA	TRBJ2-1	TGTGCCAGCAGCGTAACTCTGGGGACTAGCGGGGGGGTTTTGGGTGAGCAGTTCTTC	CASSVTLGTSGGVLGEQFF
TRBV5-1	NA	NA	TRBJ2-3	TGCGCCAGCAGCTTAGGACTCGGCACAGATACGCAGTATTTT	CASSLGLGTDTQYF
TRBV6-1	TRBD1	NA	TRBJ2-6	TGTGCCAGCAGTGAAACGGGATTCAGGACAGGAGTCAATTCTGGGGCCAACGTCCTGACTTTC	CASSETGFRTGVNSGANVLTF
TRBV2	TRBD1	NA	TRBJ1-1	TGTGCCAGCAGCCCCGACAGGGCCTACACTGAAGCTTTCTTT	CASSPDRAYTEAFF
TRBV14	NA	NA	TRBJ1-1	TGTGCCAGCAGCCAGCCCCATACGGTGGCTTTCTTT	CASSQPHTVAFF
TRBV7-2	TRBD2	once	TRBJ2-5	TGTGCCAGCAGCAAAGGGCCAGCGGGAGGGCAAGAGACCCAGTACTTC	CASSKGPAGGQETQYF
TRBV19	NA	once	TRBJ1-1	TGTGCCAGTAGCCCACAATTGACATCAAACACTGAAGCTTTCTTT	CASSPQLTSNTEAFF
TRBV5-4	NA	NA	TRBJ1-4	TGTGCCAGCACCGTACAGGGCTATACTGAAAAACTGTTTTTT	CASTVQGYTEKLFF
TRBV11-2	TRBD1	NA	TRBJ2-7	TGTGCCAGCAGCCCGACAGGGGGCTACGAGCAGTACTTC	CASSPTGGYEQYF
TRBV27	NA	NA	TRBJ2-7	TGTGCCAGCGCGCGAAGAGGGGGTGATTACGAGCAGTACTTC	CASARRGGDYEQYF
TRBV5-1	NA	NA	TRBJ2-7	TGCGCCAGCAGCTTGCTTACAGGGTTGTCCTACGAGCAGTACTTC	CASSLLTGLSYEQYF
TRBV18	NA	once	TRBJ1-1	TGTGCCAGCTCACCGACGGCCCCGGGGGGCACTGAAGCTTTCTTT	CASSPTAPGGTEAFF
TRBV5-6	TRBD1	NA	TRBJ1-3	TGTGCCAGCAGCTTTCAAGACAGGGAGACAAACACCATATATTTT	CASSFQDRETNTIYF
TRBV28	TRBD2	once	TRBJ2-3	TGTGCCAGCAGTCTTTCTAGATTGAAGGGACTAGCTATAGATACGCAGTATTTT	CASSLSRLKGLAIDTQYF
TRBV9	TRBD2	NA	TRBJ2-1	TGTGCCAGCAGCAGAGAGCGGGGGTCCTACAATGAGCAGTTCTTC	CASSRERGSYNEQFF
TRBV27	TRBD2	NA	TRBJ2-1	TGTGCCAGCACCGGGGGGGACGGGAGGGCATATGAGCAGTTCTTC	CASTGGDGRAYEQFF
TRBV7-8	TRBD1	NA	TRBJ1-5	TGTGCCAGCAGCTTAAGTAGGACAGGCCGTAATAGCAATCAGCCCCAGCATTTT	CASSLSRTGRNSNQPQHF
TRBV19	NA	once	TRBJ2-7	TGTGCCAGTAGTATATTGGAGGGGCCTTCCTACGAGCAGTACTTC	CASSILEGPSYEQYF
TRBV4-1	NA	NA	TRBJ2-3	TGCGCCAGCCGCGAGGGACTTCTCTCAAGCACAGATACGCAGTATTTT	CASREGLLSSTDTQYF
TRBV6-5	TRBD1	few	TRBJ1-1	TGTGCCAGCAGTTCGACAGGGGACACTGAAGCTTTCTTT	CASSSTGDTEAFF
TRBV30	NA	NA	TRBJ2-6	TGTGCCTGGAGTTGGGAGAGAGGGGCCAACGTCCTGACTTTC	CAWSWERGANVLTF
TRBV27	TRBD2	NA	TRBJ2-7	TGTGCCAGCAGTTTGACTAGCTTGATCCACGAGCAGTACTTC	CASSLTSLIHEQYF
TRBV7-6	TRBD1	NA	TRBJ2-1	TGTGCCAGCAGCTTAGGACAGGGTACTGAGCAGTTCTTC	CASSLGQGTEQFF
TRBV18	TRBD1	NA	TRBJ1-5	TGTGCCAGCTCACCCCAGGGGGCGGGTCAGCCCCAGCATTTT	CASSPQGAGQPQHF
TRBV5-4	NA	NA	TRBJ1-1	TGTGCCAGCAGCTTGCAACTCACAGGGCCGGGTGAAGCTTTCTTT	CASSLQLTGPGEAFF
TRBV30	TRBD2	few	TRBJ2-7	TGTGCCTGGAGTGGGACTAGCGGGAGGGCGAACTACGAGCAGTACTTC	CAWSGTSGRANYEQYF
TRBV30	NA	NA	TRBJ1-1	TGTGCCTGGAGCCAGTACACTGAAGCTTTCTTT	CAWSQYTEAFF
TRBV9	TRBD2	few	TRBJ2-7	TGTGCCAGCAGCGTTGATAGCGGGAGTATCTACGAGCAGTACTTC	CASSVDSGSIYEQYF
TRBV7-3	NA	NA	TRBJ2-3	TGTGCCAGCAGCTTATGGCCCGAGAGGGTAGATACGCAGTATTTT	CASSLWPERVDTQYF
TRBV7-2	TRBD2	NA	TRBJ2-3	TGTGCCAGCAGCTTAGGCCCAGCGGGGGGGACAGATACGCAGTATTTT	CASSLGPAGGTDTQYF
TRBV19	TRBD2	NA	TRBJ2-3	TGTGCCAGTAGTGTTCAATTCCTCTTAGCGGGAGATGCTACAGATACGCAGTATTTT	CASSVQFLLAGDATDTQYF
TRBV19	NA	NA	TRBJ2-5	TGTGCCAGTAGGCCCCTACAGAGACCCCAAGAGACCCAGTACTTC	CASRPLQRPQETQYF
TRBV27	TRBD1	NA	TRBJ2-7	TGTGCCAGCAAAAGGGACAGGGGCTACGAGCAGTACTTC	CASKRDRGYEQYF
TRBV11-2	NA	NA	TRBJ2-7	TGTGCCAGCAGCTTTACCGGCTACGAGCAGTACTTC	CASSFTGYEQYF
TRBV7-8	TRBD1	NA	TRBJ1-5	TGTGCCAGCAGCGTCGGGACAGGGGGCTTCGCGGGCAATCAGCCCCAGCATTTT	CASSVGTGGFAGNQPQHF
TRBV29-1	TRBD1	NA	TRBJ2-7	TGCAGCGCCGGGACAGGGGCCTTCTCCTACGAGCAGTACTTC	CSAGTGAFSYEQYF
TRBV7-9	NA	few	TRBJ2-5	TGTGCCAGCAGCTTAGTGGGGGGTCGGGGTGAGACCCAGTACTTC	CASSLVGGRGETQYF
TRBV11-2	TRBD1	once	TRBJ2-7	TGTGCCAGCAGCTTAGATCAGGGACAGGCTGCCTACGAGCAGTACTTC	CASSLDQGQAAYEQYF
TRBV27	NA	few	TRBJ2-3	TGTGCCAGCAGTCCCTGGGGCCAGGGCACAGATACGCAGTATTTT	CASSPWGQGTDTQYF
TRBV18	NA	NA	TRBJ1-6	TGTGCCAGCTCAAAACAGACTAATTCACCCCTCCACTTT	CASSKQTNSPLHF
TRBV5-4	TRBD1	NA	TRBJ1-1	TGTGCCAGCAGCCCGGGACAGGGAAACACTGAAGCTTTCTTT	CASSPGQGNTEAFF
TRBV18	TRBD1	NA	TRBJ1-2	TGTGCCAGCTCTACCATCACACAGGGGGACAAGAGGGGCTACACCTTC	CASSTITQGDKRGYTF
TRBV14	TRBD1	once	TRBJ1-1	TGTGCCAGCAGCCAAGGTAAACCGGAACCGGGACAGGGACGGAGCACTGAAGCTTTCTTT	CASSQGKPEPGQGRSTEAFF